The 7 T cell receptor beta chains below all came from one sample that was sequenced in a study of vaccination and CD4 T cells after COVID-19. Cultured CD4+ T-cell DNA underwent Oncomine TCR Beta short-read sequencing. One entry per CDR3 protein, called by TCRdb with MiXCR from the PCR reads. The sample carries about 15,000 distinct CDR3 sequences, 65% to 80% recorded once. Treatment defined: roughly ten-day PBMC culture with coronavirus spike peptide pools or control peptides (ViraFEST assay). Antigens of these TCRs are unknown. The material sequenced was CD4+ T cells from blood, cultured in vitro. These receptor sequences come from a human donor who had recovered from COVID-19.

The gene calls are TRBV27 and TRBJ1-2, with D possibly TRBD1 on 5 matching bases. The CDR3 is 15 amino acids. Germline CDR1 reads MNHEY; CDR2 reads SMNVEV (reference sequence). The germline V and J ends were trimmed by 4 bases and 4 bases, with 16 bases remaining between them. The CDR3 is CASSSSGLVPYGYTF. In DNA, the CDR3 is TGTGCCAGCAGTTCGTCGGGGCTAGTACCCTATGGCTACACCTTC.

CDR3 in DNA: TGTGCCAGCAACTCCGGGACGACCGGGTCCTACGAGCAGTACTTC. Translation: CASNSGTTGSYEQYF. V usage is TRBV28 and J usage is TRBJ2-7; TRBD1 or TRBD2 may be the D gene (5 bases each). Trimming removed 7 bases at V and 1 base at J, with 17 bases between. CDR3 size: 15 residues. CDR1 MDHEN and CDR2 SYDVKM come from the germline V gene. Supplemented by reference TRBV28 and TRBJ2-7, the full variable domain reads DVKVTQSSRYLVKRTGEKVFLECVQDMDHENMFWYRQDPGLGLRLIYFSYDVKMKEKGDIPEGYSVSREKKERFSLILESASTNQTSMYLCASNSGTTGSYEQYFGPGTRLTVT.

This rearrangement joins TRBV29-1 to TRBJ2-1; 11 bases agree with TRBD2. V shed 6 bases and J 6 bases; nucleotides not matched to a gene: 13. From germline, CDR1 is SQVTM and CDR2 ANQGSEA. The CDR3 loop spans 16 amino acids. The CDR3 region is CSVTHLAGGVGNEQFF. The CDR3, as DNA: TGCAGCGTAACTCACCTAGCGGGGGGCGTCGGCAATGAGCAGTTCTTC.

V and J are TRBV11-2 and TRBJ2-5; D uncertain. From germline, CDR1 is SGHAT and CDR2 FQNNGV. V lost 0 bases, J lost 0 bases, and 11 bases lay in between. The CDR3 loop spans 16 amino acids. CDR3 nucleotide sequence: TGTGCCAGCAGCTTAGACGAAACAGCGTACCAAGAGACCCAGTACTTC. As protein: CASSLDETAYQETQYF.

The chain recombines TRBV7-2 with TRBJ2-3; 15 nucleotides line up with TRBD2. V lost 4 bases and J lost 8; bases outside the gene matches: 7. The germline gives CDR1 SGHTA, CDR2 FQGNSA. The CDR3 has 16 amino acids. CDR3 in DNA: TGTGCCAGCAGCTCCCGGACTAGCGGGAGGGCAGGTACGCAGTATTTT. This translates into CASSSRTSGRAGTQYF.

V usage is TRBV7-2 and J usage is TRBJ2-3; 12 positions match TRBD1. This CDR3 is 16 amino acids long. The trim removed 0 bases at V and 7 bases at J, leaving 5 bases unmatched. Germline CDR1 SGHTA, CDR2 FQGNSA. In DNA form, the CDR3 reads TGTGCCAGCAGCTTAGCGACCGGGACAGGGGGCCATACGCAGTATTTT. Its protein is CASSLATGTGGHTQYF.

This clonotype has just a few counts. V is TRBV20-1 and J is TRBJ1-6; 8 positions match TRBD1. Germline V gives CDR1 DFQATT, CDR2 SNEGSKA (reference sequence). V gave up 4 bases and J gave up 2 bases; unmatched junction bases: 10. The CDR3 length is 17 residues. The DNA for the CDR3 is TGCAGTGCTACCTTCCGGACAGGGTATCCCTATAATTCACCCCTCCACTTT. It specifies CSATFRTGYPYNSPLHF.